The rows below give T cell receptor beta chains drawn from one sample of a study of lymphopenia after photon versus proton radiotherapy. The protocol was immunoSEQ multiplex PCR, while the TCRdb copy is restricted to in-frame clones and leaves out a portion. Of 25,000 to 35,000 clones listed, roughly 88% are singletons. Sequences were derived from peripheral blood, sampled from a patient treated with photon-based radiotherapy. Receptor source: a woman aged 50 to 60 with pancreatic cancer. Both conserved end residues are part of each CDR3. Each record gives: V gene, J gene, clone size, D gene, CDR3 DNA, CDR3 protein. A D gene is named only where the DNA matches it firmly. The size entry is marked missing in some rows and otherwise reads once, few, many or a size class.

V: TRBV11-2; J: TRBJ2-7; size: once; D: TRBD2; DNA: TGTGCCAGCAGCCCCCGACTAGCGGGAGACCATAGCGGGTACTTC; CDR3: CASSPRLAGDHSGYF
V: TRBV19; J: TRBJ1-2; size: once; D: .; DNA: TGTGCCAGTAGCCAGGGATTCTATGGCTACACCTTC; CDR3: CASSQGFYGYTF
V: TRBV7-2; J: TRBJ2-7; size: .; D: .; DNA: TGTGCCAGCAGCAAACCCCGGGACTCAAGCGAGCAGTACTTC; CDR3: CASSKPRDSSEQYF
V: TRBV29-1; J: TRBJ2-7; size: .; D: .; DNA: TGCAGCGTTGAAGAGTCAAGCTACGAGCAGTACTTC; CDR3: CSVEESSYEQYF
V: TRBV4-3; J: TRBJ2-7; size: .; D: TRBD1; DNA: TGCGCCAGCAGTCCCGGGACAGGGGGCACCTACGAGCAGTACTTC; CDR3: CASSPGTGGTYEQYF
V: TRBV15; J: TRBJ2-3; size: .; D: .; DNA: TGTGCCACCAGCAGAGACCACACAGATACGCAGTATTTT; CDR3: CATSRDHTDTQYF
V: TRBV20-1; J: TRBJ2-7; size: .; D: .; DNA: TGCAGTGCTACGGCGGATTGGGAGCAGTACTTC; CDR3: CSATADWEQYF
V: TRBV11-2; J: TRBJ2-1; size: .; D: .; DNA: TGTGCCAGCAGCTTGGGGGCGGGGAGCTCCTACAATGAGCAGTTCTTC; CDR3: CASSLGAGSSYNEQFF
V: TRBV28; J: TRBJ2-3; size: .; D: .; DNA: TGTGCCAGCAGTTTCGCCAAGTCACAGCCCCAGTATTTT; CDR3: CASSFAKSQPQYF
V: TRBV6-6; J: TRBJ2-2; size: .; D: TRBD1; DNA: TGTGCCAGCAGTTACGGACAGGGGGTCACCGGGGAGCTGTTTTTT; CDR3: CASSYGQGVTGELFF
V: TRBV6-5; J: TRBJ2-2; size: .; D: TRBD2; DNA: TGTGCCAGCAGCTATCGGCGGGAGGATGTCGGGGAGCTGTTTTTT; CDR3: CASSYRREDVGELFF
V: TRBV18; J: TRBJ2-7; size: .; D: TRBD1; DNA: TGTGCCAGCTCACCAGTACCGGGACAGGGGCCCCACGAGCAGTACTTC; CDR3: CASSPVPGQGPHEQYF
V: TRBV7-9; J: TRBJ2-7; size: once; D: .; DNA: TGTGCCAGCAGCGCCTTAGACGAGCAGTACTTC; CDR3: CASSALDEQYF
V: TRBV5-1; J: TRBJ2-1; size: .; D: .; DNA: TGCGCCAGCAGCTTGGGGGCTACCTCCTCCTACAATGAGCAGTTCTTC; CDR3: CASSLGATSSYNEQFF
V: TRBV11-2; J: TRBJ2-7; size: .; D: .; DNA: TGTGCCAGCAGCTTAGTGGCTGGGACGTACGAGCAGTACTTC; CDR3: CASSLVAGTYEQYF
V: TRBV14; J: TRBJ2-7; size: .; D: TRBD2; DNA: TGTGCCAGCAGCCAGGGGACTAGCGGGAGGGACGAGCAGTACTTC; CDR3: CASSQGTSGRDEQYF
V: TRBV9; J: TRBJ2-3; size: .; D: TRBD2; DNA: TGTGCCAGCAGCGCAGGACTAGCTGACACAGATACGCAGTATTTT; CDR3: CASSAGLADTDTQYF
V: TRBV7-9; J: TRBJ1-4; size: .; D: .; DNA: TGTGCCAGCAGCTTGCTAGACCGGGGACTGTTTTTT; CDR3: CASSLLDRGLFF
V: TRBV7-2; J: TRBJ1-5; size: .; D: .; DNA: TGTGCCAGCAGCTTACAGTCGGGGGCGGGCAATCAGCCCCAGCATTTT; CDR3: CASSLQSGAGNQPQHF
V: TRBV7-9; J: TRBJ1-6; size: .; D: TRBD1; DNA: TGTGCCAGCAGCCCTTGGGACAGAGGTGATTCACCCCTCCACTTT; CDR3: CASSPWDRGDSPLHF
V: TRBV9; J: TRBJ2-5; size: few; D: .; DNA: TGTGCCAGCAGCGTAGGAGAGGGCTTCCAAGAGACCCAGTACTTC; CDR3: CASSVGEGFQETQYF
V: TRBV29-1; J: TRBJ1-1; size: once; D: TRBD1; DNA: TGCAGCGTGGGACAGCCTGAAGCTTTCTTT; CDR3: CSVGQPEAFF
V: TRBV27; J: TRBJ2-7; size: .; D: TRBD1; DNA: TGTGCCAGCAGAAACCGACAGGGGGCCAACGAGCAGTACTTC; CDR3: CASRNRQGANEQYF
V: TRBV19; J: TRBJ2-5; size: .; D: .; DNA: TGTGCCAGTAGTTACGGGGGCTTACCCTTTGGGAGGTCCGAGACCCAGTACTTC; CDR3: CASSYGGLPFGRSETQYF
V: TRBV28; J: TRBJ2-7; size: .; D: TRBD2; DNA: TGTGCCAGCAGTTTATTTAGCGGGAGCTACGAGCAGTACTTC; CDR3: CASSLFSGSYEQYF
V: TRBV4-2; J: TRBJ2-4; size: .; D: .; DNA: TGTGCCAGCAGCCAAGAAGTAGCGGCCCGGGACATTCAGTACTTC; CDR3: CASSQEVAARDIQYF
V: TRBV19; J: TRBJ2-7; size: .; D: .; DNA: TGTGCCAGTAGTGCCATGTCCACTTACTACGAGCAGTACTTC; CDR3: CASSAMSTYYEQYF
V: TRBV6-6; J: TRBJ1-3; size: .; D: TRBD1; DNA: TGTGCCAGCAGTACAAAAACAGGGGGTGGAAACACCATATATTTT; CDR3: CASSTKTGGGNTIYF
V: TRBV7-2; J: TRBJ1-1; size: .; D: .; DNA: TGTGCCAGCAGCACACAGGGTAGTGGGAACACTGAAGCTTTCTTT; CDR3: CASSTQGSGNTEAFF
V: TRBV19; J: TRBJ2-7; size: .; D: .; DNA: TGTGCCACCCTTTCCGGCTCCTACGAGCAGTACTTC; CDR3: CATLSGSYEQYF
V: TRBV29-1; J: TRBJ2-1; size: .; D: .; DNA: TGCAGCGTTGAAAAAGGGAATGAGCAGTTCTTC; CDR3: CSVEKGNEQFF
V: TRBV5-6; J: TRBJ2-1; size: once; D: TRBD2; DNA: TGTGCCAGCAGCCACCCGTCGAGCGGGAGAGGCGATGAGCAGTTCTTC; CDR3: CASSHPSSGRGDEQFF
V: TRBV2; J: TRBJ2-1; size: .; D: TRBD1; DNA: TGTGCCAGCAGTCTCCTCCCCACGGACAGGTCGAGGGGTGGAAATGAGCAGTTCTTC; CDR3: CASSLLPTDRSRGGNEQFF
V: TRBV5-1; J: TRBJ2-1; size: .; D: .; DNA: TGCGCCAGCAGTCGTGATATCGTGACCGCCCAGGACAATGAGCAGTTCTTC; CDR3: CASSRDIVTAQDNEQFF
V: TRBV5-6; J: TRBJ2-1; size: .; D: .; DNA: TGTGCCAGCAGCCGGCTAGCCGACTCTTTCAATGAGCAGTTCTTC; CDR3: CASSRLADSFNEQFF
V: TRBV5-4; J: TRBJ2-7; size: .; D: TRBD2; DNA: TGTGCCAGCAGCTTGGACGCTAGCGGGGCGCAGTACTTC; CDR3: CASSLDASGAQYF
V: TRBV7-6; J: TRBJ2-7; size: .; D: TRBD2; DNA: TGTGCCAGCAGCGGCGCCAGCGGGGGCGCGAGCGAGCAGTACTTC; CDR3: CASSGASGGASEQYF
V: TRBV6-1; J: TRBJ1-2; size: .; D: TRBD1; DNA: TGTGCCAGCACCGGGACAGCTACCTATGGCTACACCTTC; CDR3: CASTGTATYGYTF
V: TRBV5-1; J: TRBJ2-1; size: .; D: TRBD2; DNA: TGCGCCAGCAGCAAAGCCGCCGGGACTAGTCCCCCCCCTGAGCAGTTCTTC; CDR3: CASSKAAGTSPPPEQFF
V: TRBV7-8; J: TRBJ2-5; size: .; D: TRBD1; DNA: TGTGCCAGCAGCTTAAGGACAGGGCAAGAGACCCAGTACTTC; CDR3: CASSLRTGQETQYF
V: TRBV27; J: TRBJ1-5; size: .; D: .; DNA: TGTGCCAGCAGTTTAGGTTCCAGTTATAGCAATCAGCCCCAGCATTTT; CDR3: CASSLGSSYSNQPQHF
V: TRBV29-1; J: TRBJ2-4; size: .; D: TRBD1; DNA: TGCAGCGGGTCCGGGACAGGGAAGAACATTCAGTACTTC; CDR3: CSGSGTGKNIQYF
V: TRBV6-5; J: TRBJ2-2; size: .; D: TRBD1; DNA: TGTGCCAGCAGACCCGACAGGGGAAACACCGGGGAGCTGTTTTTT; CDR3: CASRPDRGNTGELFF